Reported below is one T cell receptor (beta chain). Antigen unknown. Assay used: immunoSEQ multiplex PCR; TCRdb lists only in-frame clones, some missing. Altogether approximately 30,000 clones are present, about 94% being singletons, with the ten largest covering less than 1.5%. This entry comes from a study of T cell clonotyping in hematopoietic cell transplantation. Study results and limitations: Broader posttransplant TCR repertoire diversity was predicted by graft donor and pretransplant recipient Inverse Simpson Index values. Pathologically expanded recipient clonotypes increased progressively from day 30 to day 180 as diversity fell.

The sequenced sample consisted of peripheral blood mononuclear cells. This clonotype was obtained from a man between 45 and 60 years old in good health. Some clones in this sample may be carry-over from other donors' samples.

DNA of the CDR3: TGTGCCAGCAGTGAGGACAGGGGGCGCGTAGAGACCCAGTACTTC. Protein product: CASSEDRGRVETQYF. V and J are TRBV6-1 and TRBJ2-5, with 11 bases lining up with TRBD1. The CDR3 is 15 amino acids. The germline gives CDR1 MNHNS, CDR2 SASEGT. Losses at the gene ends were 3 bases for V and 4 bases for J; bases not matched to a gene: 4.